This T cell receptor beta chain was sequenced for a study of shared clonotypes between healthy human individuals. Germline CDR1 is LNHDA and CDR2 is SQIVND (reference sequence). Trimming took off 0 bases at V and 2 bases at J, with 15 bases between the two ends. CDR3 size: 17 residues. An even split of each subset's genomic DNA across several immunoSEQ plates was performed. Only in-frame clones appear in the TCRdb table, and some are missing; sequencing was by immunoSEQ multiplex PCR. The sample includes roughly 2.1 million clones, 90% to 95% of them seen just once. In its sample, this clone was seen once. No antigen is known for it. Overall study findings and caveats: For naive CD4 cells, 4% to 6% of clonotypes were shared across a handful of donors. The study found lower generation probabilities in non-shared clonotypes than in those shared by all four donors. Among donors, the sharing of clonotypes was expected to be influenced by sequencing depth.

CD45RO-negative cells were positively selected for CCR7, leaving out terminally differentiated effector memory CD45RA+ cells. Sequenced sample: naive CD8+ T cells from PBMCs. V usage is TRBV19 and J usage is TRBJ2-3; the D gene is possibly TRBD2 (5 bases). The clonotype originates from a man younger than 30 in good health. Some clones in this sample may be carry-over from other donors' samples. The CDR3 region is CASSIESVRGLTDTQYF. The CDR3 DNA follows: TGTGCCAGTAGTATAGAGTCTGTACGCGGGCTCACAGATACGCAGTATTTT.